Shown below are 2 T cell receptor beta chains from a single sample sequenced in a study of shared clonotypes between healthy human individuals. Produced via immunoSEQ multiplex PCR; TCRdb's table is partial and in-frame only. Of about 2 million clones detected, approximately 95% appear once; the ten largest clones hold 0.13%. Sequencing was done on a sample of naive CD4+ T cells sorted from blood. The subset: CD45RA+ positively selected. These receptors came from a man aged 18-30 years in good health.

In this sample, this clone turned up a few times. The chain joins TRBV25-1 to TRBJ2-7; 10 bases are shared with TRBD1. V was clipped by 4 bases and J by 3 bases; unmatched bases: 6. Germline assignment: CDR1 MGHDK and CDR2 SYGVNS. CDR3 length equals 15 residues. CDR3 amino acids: CASSASGTGVYEQYF. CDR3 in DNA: TGTGCCAGCAGTGCTTCCGGGACAGGGGTCTACGAGCAGTACTTC.

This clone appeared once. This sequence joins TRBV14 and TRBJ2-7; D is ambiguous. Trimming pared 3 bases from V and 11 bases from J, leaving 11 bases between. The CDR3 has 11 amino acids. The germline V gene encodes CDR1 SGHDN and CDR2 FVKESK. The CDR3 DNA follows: TGTGCCAGCAGCCAGGGTCCCGTTGAGTACTTC. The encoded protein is CASSQGPVEYF.